The TCR beta chain described here comes from a study of blood T cell repertoires in COVID-19. Study overall: From T cells, B-cell-depleted T cells, or PBMCs came the material, which was cDNA or gDNA.

Using immunoSEQ multiplex PCR, the repertoire was profiled, and TCRdb retains in-frame clones only, with some absent. The sample carries under 250,000 clones, roughly 85% recorded once. The CDR3 spans 11 residues. V was pared by 5 bases and J by 6 bases, with 7 bases between. Germline lookup yields CDR1 ENHRY and CDR2 SYGVKD. Sequenced: peripheral blood. The receptor comes from a man between 18 and 29 years old with active or convalescent COVID-19. V and J are TRBV10-3 and TRBJ1-1, with D possibly being TRBD1 (6 bases). Written as DNA, the CDR3 is TGTGCCATCAGTCAGGGGCCTGAAGCTTTCTTT. Encoded protein: CAISQGPEAFF.